Shown below are 19 T cell receptor beta chains from a single sample sequenced in a study of shared clonotypes between healthy human individuals. CD45RO negativity and positive selection for CCR7 defined naive CD8 cells, a population that excluded terminally differentiated effector memory CD45RA+ cells. TCRdb's copy holds only in-frame clones and misses some; the assay was immunoSEQ multiplex PCR. The sample records more than 2 million clones, about 95% being singletons. Sequenced material: naive CD8+ T cells sorted from blood. Source of these receptors: a man between 18 and 35 years old in good health.

CDR3 sequence: CASSPSGTGSLNEQYF. The CDR3, as DNA: TGTGCCAGCAGCCCCTCCGGGACAGGGAGTCTCAACGAGCAGTACTTC. The genes are TRBV11-2 and TRBJ2-7, with 9 nucleotides matching TRBD1. Germline lookup yields CDR1 SGHAT and CDR2 FQNNGV. The V gene end was trimmed by 5 bases and the J gene end by 5 bases; junction bases not matched to a gene: 13. The CDR3 has 16 amino acids.

The chain employs TRBV18 and TRBJ2-3; D may correspond to TRBD1 or TRBD2 (5 bases each). Between the trimmed V and J ends, which lost 5 bases and 3 bases, there was a span of 18 bases. From germline, CDR1 is KGHSH and CDR2 LQKENI. CDR3 size: 16 residues. CDR3 in amino acids: CASSIERGPATDTQYF. As DNA, the CDR3 is TGTGCCAGCTCAATTGAGAGGGGCCCCGCGACAGATACGCAGTATTTT.

The V and J genes are TRBV4-3 and TRBJ2-5; the D is unclear. Germline-derived CDR1 and CDR2 are LGHNA and YSLEER. With 0 bases removed from V and 5 bases from J, the gap between germline ends came to 4 bases. The CDR3 loop spans 12 amino acids. CDR3 nucleotides: TGCGCCAGCAGCCAAGATCGGGAGACCCAGTACTTC. It yields the protein CASSQDRETQYF.

This chain connects TRBV27 to TRBJ2-7; 8 bases fit TRBD2. The CDR3 sequence is 14 residues long. Trimming removed 10 bases from V and 0 bases from J; junction bases left unmatched: 8. CDR1 and CDR2 (germline): MNHEY, SMNVEV (reference sequence). The CDR3 protein is CATSGGLTSYEQYF. As DNA, the CDR3 is TGTGCCACCTCGGGGGGGCTGACCTCCTACGAGCAGTACTTC.

V is TRBV4-3 and J is TRBJ2-2; weak D call: TRBD2 (5 bases). V shed 2 bases and J shed 7 bases, with 26 bases lying between them. This CDR3 is 19 amino acids long. Germline loops: CDR1 LGHNA, CDR2 YSLEER. The CDR3 DNA sequence: TGCGCCAGCAGCCAAACCTGGGGAAGCATCCGGGGTTCGGGCGGGGAGCTGTTTTTT. Translation: CASSQTWGSIRGSGGELFF.

With regard to this clone: A much larger clone sits a single nucleotide away, making a read error possible. Other DNA sequences in the same sample also yield this CDR3. The rearrangement joins TRBV30 to TRBJ2-5; no definite D call. Germline V gives CDR1 GTSNPN, CDR2 SVGIG (reference sequence). This CDR3 comprises 11 residues. The CDR3 loop is CAWSPQETQYF. CDR3 coding DNA: TGTGCTTGGAGTCCCCAAGAGACCCAGTACTTC.

Comments on this clone: The same CDR3 arises from other DNA sequences in this sample as well. This chain joins TRBV7-9 and TRBJ2-7, with TRBD2 matching 10 bases. The CDR3 contains 16 residues. The junction had 9 bases not matched to a gene; V was cut back by 4 bases and J by 3 bases. Per the germline V gene, CDR1 is SEHNR and CDR2 is FQNEAQ (reference sequence). The CDR3 DNA reads as TGTGCCAGCAGCTCCCGACTAGCGGGCGCCGTCTACGAGCAGTACTTC. It codes for CASSSRLAGAVYEQYF.

The V call is TRBV5-6, the J call TRBJ2-3, with D perhaps TRBD2 (6 bases). V lost 5 bases and J 1 base, leaving 14 bases between the germline ends. The V gene's germline CDR1 is SGHDT and CDR2 YYEEEE. The CDR3 is 15 amino acids. In DNA form, the CDR3 reads TGTGCCAGCAGTCGGCCGGGACTGCGCACAGATACGCAGTATTTT. This encodes CASSRPGLRTDTQYF.

This chain uses TRBV2 with TRBJ2-7, with TRBD2 matching 7 bases. Germline V gene sequence: CDR1 SNHLY, CDR2 FYNNEI. Trimming removed 3 bases from V and 7 bases from J; junction bases left unmatched: 12. The CDR3 has 15 residues. The CDR3 reads CASSEDPAGFGEQYF. The CDR3 DNA sequence: TGTGCCAGCAGTGAGGACCCAGCGGGGTTCGGTGAGCAGTACTTC.

Worth noting for this clone: The missing conserved phenylalanine or tryptophan at the end of this CDR3 makes a read error likely. The V call is TRBV10-3, the J call TRBJ2-7; 7 nucleotides align to TRBD2. J was trimmed by 5 bases and V by 8 bases; bases with no gene match: 3. The germline V gene has CDR1 ENHRY and CDR2 SYGVKD. This CDR3 contains 11 residues. CDR3 nucleotide sequence: TGTGCCATCGGCGCGGGAGACGAGCAGTACCTC. This translates into CAIGAGDEQYL.

This sequence joins TRBV9 and TRBJ1-1; no clear D gene. Germline loops: CDR1 SGDLS, CDR2 YYNGEE. CDR3 length equals 13 residues. The ends were cut back, 0 bases at V and 7 bases at J, with 10 bases in the middle. The CDR3 DNA follows: TGTGCCAGCAGCGTAGCCCTCGGGGATGAAGCTTTCTTT. This translates into CASSVALGDEAFF.

This clone has only one observation. This sequence joins TRBV6-6 and TRBJ2-2; TRBD1 is a possible D gene (5 bases). Germline lookup yields CDR1 MNHNY and CDR2 SVGAGI (reference sequence). This CDR3 contains 14 residues. Trimming cost V 5 bases and J 6 bases, with 13 bases left between them. As DNA, the CDR3 is TGTGCCAGCAGTCCGGACATTGACGCCGGGGAGCTGTTTTTT. This sequence encodes CASSPDIDAGELFF.

The chain carries TRBV30 and TRBJ1-1; D unclear. CDR3 size: 12 residues. CDR1 is GTSNPN and CDR2 is SVGIG in the germline V gene (reference sequence). V was trimmed by 1 base and J by 4 bases, leaving 7 bases between them. The CDR3 sequence is CAWSAISTEAFF. CDR3 bases: TGTGCCTGGAGTGCTATTAGCACTGAAGCTTTCTTT.

The rearrangement links TRBV7-9 to TRBJ2-7; no definite D call. Germline lookup yields CDR1 SEHNR and CDR2 FQNEAQ (reference sequence). Trimming shortened V by 5 bases and J by 6 bases, and 14 bases separated the two germline ends. CDR3 size: 13 residues. The DNA of the CDR3 is TGTGCCAGCAGCCGCGCACCTCGCGGCGAGCAGTACTTC. This translates into CASSRAPRGEQYF.

As for this clone: This sample also contains other DNA sequences that code for the same CDR3. J is TRBJ2-7 and V is TRBV6-4; D is ambiguous. Per the germline V gene, CDR1 is MRHNA and CDR2 is SNTAGT. CDR3 size: 13 residues. The V end was cut by 6 bases, the J end by 0 bases, with 9 bases between. The CDR3, as DNA: TGTGCCAGCAGCGCCGGGCCCTCCTACGAGCAGTACTTC. Residues: CASSAGPSYEQYF.

The chain couples TRBV28 to TRBJ1-5; D perhaps matches TRBD1 (6 bases). Per the germline V gene, CDR1 is MDHEN and CDR2 is SYDVKM. CDR3 length equals 15 residues. V gave up 8 bases and J gave up 6 bases, with 20 bases separating them. CDR3 nucleotides: TGTGCCAGCCCCCCCCGGGGGGGCCTCGGTCAGCCCCAGCATTTT. This translates into CASPPRGGLGQPQHF.

This chain joins TRBV5-1 and TRBJ1-6; D is ambiguous. The CDR3 sequence is 15 residues long. The germline V gene has CDR1 SGHRS and CDR2 YFSETQ. Trimming cost V 4 bases and J 10 bases, with 18 bases left between them. CDR3 residues: CASSPRWLGESPLHF. The CDR3 DNA reads TGCGCCAGCAGCCCGAGGTGGCTTGGGGAATCACCCCTCCACTTT.

CDR3 bases: TGTGCCAGCAGCCAGGGCTGGGGGGGAACCGGGGAGCTGTTTTTT. This translates into CASSQGWGGTGELFF. The J gene is TRBJ2-2, the V gene TRBV9; TRBD2 matches at 7 bases. The V and J ends lost 4 bases and 5 bases, in that order; junction bases with no gene match: 8. Per germline, CDR1 SGDLS and CDR2 YYNGEE. CDR3 size: 15 residues.

The chain carries TRBV2 and TRBJ1-3; D remains unclear. The germline V gene has CDR1 SNHLY and CDR2 FYNNEI. The CDR3 is made up of 14 amino acids. V lost 5 bases and J lost 4, with 12 bases in between. CDR3 DNA sequence: TGTGCCAGCAGTACGGGCAGCTGGGGAAACACCATATATTTT. It is translated as CASSTGSWGNTIYF. The entire variable domain, with the rest obtained from reference TRBV2 and TRBJ1-3, is as follows: EPEVTQTPSHQVTQMGQEVILRCVPISNHLYFYWYRQILGQKVEFLVSFYNNEISEKSEIFDDQFSVERPDGSNFTLKIRSTKLEDSAMYFCASSTGSWGNTIYFGEGSWLTVV.